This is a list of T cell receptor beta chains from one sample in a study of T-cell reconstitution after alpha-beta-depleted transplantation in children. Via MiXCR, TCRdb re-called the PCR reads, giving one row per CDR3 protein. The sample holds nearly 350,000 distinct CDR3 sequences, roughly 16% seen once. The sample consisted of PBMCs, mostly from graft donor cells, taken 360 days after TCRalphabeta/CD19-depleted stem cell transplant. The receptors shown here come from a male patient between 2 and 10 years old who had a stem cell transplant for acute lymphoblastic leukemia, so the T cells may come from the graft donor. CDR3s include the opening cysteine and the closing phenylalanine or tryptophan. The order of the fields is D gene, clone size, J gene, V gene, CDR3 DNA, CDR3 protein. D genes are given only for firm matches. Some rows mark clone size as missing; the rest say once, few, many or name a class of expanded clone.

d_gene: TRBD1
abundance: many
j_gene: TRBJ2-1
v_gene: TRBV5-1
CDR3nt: TGCGCCAGCAGCTTGGCCTACGGATTCAAGGGGGCGATGGGCAATGAGCAGTTCTTC
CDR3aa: CASSLAYGFKGAMGNEQFF

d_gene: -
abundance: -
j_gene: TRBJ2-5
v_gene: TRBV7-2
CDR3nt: TGTGCCAGCAAAGGTCTGGAGCCCCAAGAGACCCAGTACTTC
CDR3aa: CASKGLEPQETQYF

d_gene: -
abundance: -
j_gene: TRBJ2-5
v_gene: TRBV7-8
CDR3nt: TGTGCCAGCAGCTTAGCGGGATCAAGAGACGTGGAGACCCAGTACTTC
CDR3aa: CASSLAGSRDVETQYF

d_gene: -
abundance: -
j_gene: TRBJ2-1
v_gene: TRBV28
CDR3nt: TGTGCCAGCAGTTTTTACCCCCTAGAGGATTACAATGAGCAGTTCTTC
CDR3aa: CASSFYPLEDYNEQFF

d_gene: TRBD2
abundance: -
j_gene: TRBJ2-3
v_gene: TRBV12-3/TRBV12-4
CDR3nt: TGTGCCAGCAGTTCCCTGATCGGACTAGCGGGAAGCACAGATACGCAGTATTTT
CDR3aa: CASSSLIGLAGSTDTQYF

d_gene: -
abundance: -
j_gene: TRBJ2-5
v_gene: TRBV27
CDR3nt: TGTGCCAGCAGGCCCGGGCCACAAGAGACCCAGTACTTC
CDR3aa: CASRPGPQETQYF

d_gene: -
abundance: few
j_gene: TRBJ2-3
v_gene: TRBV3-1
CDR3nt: TGTGCCAGCAGCCCTCTGCGAACTCGACTCACAGATACGCAGTATTTT
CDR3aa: CASSPLRTRLTDTQYF

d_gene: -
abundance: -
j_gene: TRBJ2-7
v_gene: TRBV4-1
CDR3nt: TGCGCCAGCAGCCAAGATGGAAGATACGGACAATCCTACGAGCAGTACTTC
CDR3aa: CASSQDGRYGQSYEQYF

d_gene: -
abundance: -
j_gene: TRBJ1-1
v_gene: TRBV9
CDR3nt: TGTGCCAGCAGCGTGGAAGGGATCGGCACTGAAGCTTTCTTT
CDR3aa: CASSVEGIGTEAFF

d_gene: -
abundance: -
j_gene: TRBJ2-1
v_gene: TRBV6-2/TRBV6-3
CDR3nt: TGTGCCAGCAGGGACTCGGGGTATGAGCAGTTCTTC
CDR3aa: CASRDSGYEQFF

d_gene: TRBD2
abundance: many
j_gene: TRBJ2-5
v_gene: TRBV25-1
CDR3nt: TGTGCCAGCAGTGATACTAGCGGGAGGGAGTGGGGGACCCAGTACTTC
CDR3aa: CASSDTSGREWGTQYF

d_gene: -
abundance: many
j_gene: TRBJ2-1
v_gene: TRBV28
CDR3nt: TGTGCCAGCAGCAGCCCCATCGGGTACAATGAGCAGTTCTTC
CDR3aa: CASSSPIGYNEQFF

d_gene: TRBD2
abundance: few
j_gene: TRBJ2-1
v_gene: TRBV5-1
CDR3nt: TGCGCCAGCAGCTTGCCCAACTCCCTAGCGGGAGGTTACAATGAGCAGTTCTTC
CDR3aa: CASSLPNSLAGGYNEQFF

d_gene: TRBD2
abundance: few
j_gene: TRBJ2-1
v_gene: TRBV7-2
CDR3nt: TGTGCCAGCAGCTTAGTCCAGGGAGGGAGGAATGAGCAGTTCTTC
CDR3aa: CASSLVQGGRNEQFF

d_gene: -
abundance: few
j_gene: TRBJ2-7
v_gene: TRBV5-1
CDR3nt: TGCGCCAGCAGCTTGACCGGGATCGGCTACGAGCAGTACTTC
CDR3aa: CASSLTGIGYEQYF

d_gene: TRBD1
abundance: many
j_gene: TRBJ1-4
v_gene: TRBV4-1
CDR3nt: TGCGCCAGCAGCCACCTATTGGGAACAGGGGGCCATGAAAAACTGTTTTTT
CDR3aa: CASSHLLGTGGHEKLFF

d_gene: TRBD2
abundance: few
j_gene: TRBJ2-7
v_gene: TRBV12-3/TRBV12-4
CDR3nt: TGTGCCAGCAGTAGACTAGCGGGTACCACCGAGCAGTACTTC
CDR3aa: CASSRLAGTTEQYF

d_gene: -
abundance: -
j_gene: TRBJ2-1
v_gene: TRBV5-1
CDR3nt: TGCGCCAGCAGCTTGACAGGACCTTTGGATGAGCAGTTCTTC
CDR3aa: CASSLTGPLDEQFF

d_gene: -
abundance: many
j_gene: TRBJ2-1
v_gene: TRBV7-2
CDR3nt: TGTGCCAGCAGCTCCGATCGTTTTGGGGTCTACAGTGAGCAGTTCTTC
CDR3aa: CASSSDRFGVYSEQFF

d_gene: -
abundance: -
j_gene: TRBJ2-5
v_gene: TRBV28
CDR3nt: TGTGCCAGCAAACGGGGGAATCGAGAGACCCAGTACTTC
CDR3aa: CASKRGNRETQYF

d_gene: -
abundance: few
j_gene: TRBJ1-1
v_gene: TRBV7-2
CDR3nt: TGTGCCAGCAGTTTATCGGGGACGGTGAACACTGAAGCTTTCTTT
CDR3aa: CASSLSGTVNTEAFF

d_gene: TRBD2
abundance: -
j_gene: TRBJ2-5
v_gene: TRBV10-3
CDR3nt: TGTGCCATCAGTGTAGGGGGGACTAGCGGAGGAGAGACCCAGTACTTC
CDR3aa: CAISVGGTSGGETQYF

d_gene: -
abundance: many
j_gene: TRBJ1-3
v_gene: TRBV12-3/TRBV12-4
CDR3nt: TGTGCCAGCACCCTGGGGACAAGGTCGGACACCATATATTTT
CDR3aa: CASTLGTRSDTIYF

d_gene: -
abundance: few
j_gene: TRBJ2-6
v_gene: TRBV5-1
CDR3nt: TGCGCCAGCAGCCCTAAGGCGGCGGCCAACGTCCTGACTTTC
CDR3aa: CASSPKAAANVLTF

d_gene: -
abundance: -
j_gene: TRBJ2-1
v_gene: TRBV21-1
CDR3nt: TGTGCCAGCAGCAAAGCGAACCCTAGCGGGAGGGCCGCTGAGCAGTTCTTC
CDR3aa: CASSKANPSGRAAEQFF

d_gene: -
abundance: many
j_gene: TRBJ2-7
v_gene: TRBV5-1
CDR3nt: TGCGCCAGCAGCCCTGACAGGCGGGGTCGAGACGAGCAGTACTTC
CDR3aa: CASSPDRRGRDEQYF

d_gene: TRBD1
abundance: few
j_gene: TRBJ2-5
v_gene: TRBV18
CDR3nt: TGTGCCAGCTCACCACGACAGGGGGAAGAGACCCAGTACTTC
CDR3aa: CASSPRQGEETQYF

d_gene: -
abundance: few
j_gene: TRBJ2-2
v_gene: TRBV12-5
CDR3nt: TGTGCTAGTGGTTTGGGATATCCCACCCGAGGGCTAGCCCTCTCCGTGGGGGAGCTGTTTTTT
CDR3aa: CASGLGYPTRGLALSVGELFF

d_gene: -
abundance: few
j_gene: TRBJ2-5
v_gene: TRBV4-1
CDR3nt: TGCGCCAGCAGCCAAGGAGCGAGGACTGTACAAGAGACCCAGTACTTC
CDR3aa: CASSQGARTVQETQYF

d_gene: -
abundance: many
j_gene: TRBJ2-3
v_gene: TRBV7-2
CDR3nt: TGTGCCAGCAGAATAGGGGCAGGGCGAGCAGATACGCAGTATTTT
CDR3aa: CASRIGAGRADTQYF

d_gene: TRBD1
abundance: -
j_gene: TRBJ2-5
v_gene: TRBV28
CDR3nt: TGTGCCAGCAGAGCCCGACAGGGCGGTCGAGAGACCCAGTACTTC
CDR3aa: CASRARQGGRETQYF

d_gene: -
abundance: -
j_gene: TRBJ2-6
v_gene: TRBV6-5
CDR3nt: TGTGCCAGCAGTTCCCCTCGTAGGGGTCTCTCTGGGGCCAACGTCCTGACTTTC
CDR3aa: CASSSPRRGLSGANVLTF

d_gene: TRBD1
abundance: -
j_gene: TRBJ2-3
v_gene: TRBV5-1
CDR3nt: TGCGCCAGCAGCGGGACAGGGCGTTCAACAGATACGCAGTATTTT
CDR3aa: CASSGTGRSTDTQYF

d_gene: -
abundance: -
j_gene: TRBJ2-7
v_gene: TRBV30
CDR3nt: TGTGCCTGGAGTGTACATGGGGGAATAGGGGAGCAGTACTTC
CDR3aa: CAWSVHGGIGEQYF

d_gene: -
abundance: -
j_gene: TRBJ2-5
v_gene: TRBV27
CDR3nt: TGTGCCAGCAGTTCCTTTCCAGGGTTGGGTCAAGAGACCCAGTACTTC
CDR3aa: CASSSFPGLGQETQYF

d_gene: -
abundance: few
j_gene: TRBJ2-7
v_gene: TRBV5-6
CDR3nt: TGTGCCAGCAGCTTGCTACAGGGCTCCTACGAGCAGTACTTC
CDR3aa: CASSLLQGSYEQYF

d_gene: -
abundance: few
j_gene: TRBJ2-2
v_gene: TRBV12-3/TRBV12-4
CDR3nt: TGTGCCAGCAGTTTTGTTCCCCCGGTGGGGGAGCTGTTTTTT
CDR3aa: CASSFVPPVGELFF

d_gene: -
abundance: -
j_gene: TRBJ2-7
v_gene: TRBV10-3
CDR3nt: TGTGCCATCAGTGAGCCGGGTAGGGAGACCTACGAGCAGTACTTC
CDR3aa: CAISEPGRETYEQYF

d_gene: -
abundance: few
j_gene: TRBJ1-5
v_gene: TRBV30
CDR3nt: TGTGCCTGGAGTGTAGGGGCAGTTCCCCTGTATAGCAATCAGCCCCAGCATTTT
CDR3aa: CAWSVGAVPLYSNQPQHF

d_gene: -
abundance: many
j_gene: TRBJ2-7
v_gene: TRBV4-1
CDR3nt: TGCGCCAGCAGCCGAAATGCCCTCTCCTACGAGCAGTACTTC
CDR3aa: CASSRNALSYEQYF

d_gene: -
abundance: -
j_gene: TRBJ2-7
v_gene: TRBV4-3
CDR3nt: TGCGCCAGCAGCCAGTCTCAGGGTGGGTACGAGCAGTACTTC
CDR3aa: CASSQSQGGYEQYF

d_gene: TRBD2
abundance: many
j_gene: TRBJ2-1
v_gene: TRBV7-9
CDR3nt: TGTGCCAGCAGCTTCCCGGGACTAGCGGTTAGGGAGCAGTTCTTC
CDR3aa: CASSFPGLAVREQFF

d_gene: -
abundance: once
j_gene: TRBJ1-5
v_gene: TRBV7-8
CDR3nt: TGTGCCAGCAGCCTAAGGCGAAGCAATCAGCCCCAGCATTTT
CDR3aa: CASSLRRSNQPQHF

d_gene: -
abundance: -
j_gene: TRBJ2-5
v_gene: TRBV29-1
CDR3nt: TGCAGCGCCGATAGGTTGGAGGGCCAAGAGACCCAGTACTTC
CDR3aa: CSADRLEGQETQYF

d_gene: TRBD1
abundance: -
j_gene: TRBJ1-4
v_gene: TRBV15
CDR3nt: TGTGCCACCAGCAGAGTTGCCAGGGGGCTAGGTAATGAAAAACTGTTTTTT
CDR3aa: CATSRVARGLGNEKLFF

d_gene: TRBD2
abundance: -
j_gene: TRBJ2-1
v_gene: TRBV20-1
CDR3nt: TGCAGTGCTAGTACCGGGACTAGCATGGGAAATGAGCAGTTCTTC
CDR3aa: CSASTGTSMGNEQFF

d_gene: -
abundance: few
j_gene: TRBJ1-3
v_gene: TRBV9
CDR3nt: TGTGCCAGCAGCGTAGGGGGAGGGGAAGGAAACACCATATATTTT
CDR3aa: CASSVGGGEGNTIYF

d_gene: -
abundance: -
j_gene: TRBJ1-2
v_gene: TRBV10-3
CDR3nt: TGTGCCATCAACTTCAAAACAGGGCCTAACTATGGCTACACCTTC
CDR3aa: CAINFKTGPNYGYTF

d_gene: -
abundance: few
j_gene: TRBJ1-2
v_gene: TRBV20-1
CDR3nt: TGCAGTGCTTCGACAGTTAACTATGGCTACACCTTC
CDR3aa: CSASTVNYGYTF

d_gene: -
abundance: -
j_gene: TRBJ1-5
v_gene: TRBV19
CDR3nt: TGTGCCAGTAGTTCCGGCACGGGGTTACCCCAGCATTTT
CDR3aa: CASSSGTGLPQHF

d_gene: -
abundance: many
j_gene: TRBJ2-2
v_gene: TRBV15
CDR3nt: TGTGCCACCAGCACCGTATGGGGGGAGCTGTTTTTT
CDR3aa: CATSTVWGELFF

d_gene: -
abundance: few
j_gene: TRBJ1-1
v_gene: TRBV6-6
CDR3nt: TGTGCCAGCAACTATGGAGACCTCACTGAAGCTTTCTTT
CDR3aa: CASNYGDLTEAFF

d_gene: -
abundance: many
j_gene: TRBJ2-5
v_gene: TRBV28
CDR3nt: TGTGCCTCCACCAGCGGGCAAGAGACCCAGTACTTC
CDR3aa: CASTSGQETQYF

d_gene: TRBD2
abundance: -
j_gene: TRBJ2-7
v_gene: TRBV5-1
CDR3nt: TGCGCCAGCTCTTCTCCTTTAGCGGGAGGAGGGGAGCAGTACTTC
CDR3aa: CASSSPLAGGGEQYF

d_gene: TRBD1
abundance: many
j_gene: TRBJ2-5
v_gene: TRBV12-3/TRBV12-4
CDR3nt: TGTGCCAGCAGTTTTTCTTCGACAGGGCAAGAGACCCAGTACTTC
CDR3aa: CASSFSSTGQETQYF